A single count supports the clone carrying this TCR beta chain. What it recognizes is unknown. This CDR3 has 12 amino acids. The V segment lost 5 bases and the J segment 7 bases; nucleotides outside the gene matches: 3. Germline loops: CDR1 SGHTA, CDR2 FQGNSA. This sample is part of a study of CD8 T cells in ankylosing spondylitis. Study findings and constraints: Apparently characteristic of ankylosing spondylitis blood was a TCR beta motif (about 8 highly homologous variants).

TCRdb called the 5' RACE reads again in MiXCR, with one record for every CDR3 protein. This table has around 390,000 distinct CDR3 sequences, 20% to 25% appearing once. The sequencing sample was made of blood, either unsorted or a sorted T cell fraction (not recorded which). The TCR comes from a male donor with ankylosing spondylitis. This chain links TRBV7-2 with TRBJ2-7; 9 bases are shared with TRBD2. The chain's CDR3 is CASSELAGEQYF. In nucleotides, the CDR3 is TGTGCCAGCAGCGAGCTAGCGGGGGAGCAGTACTTC.